Following are 2 T cell receptor beta chains from one sample sequenced in a study of T cell responses to AZD1222 COVID-19 vaccine. Assay used: immunoSEQ multiplex PCR; TCRdb lists only in-frame clones, some missing. The sample consists of about 110,000 clones, approximately 90% of them appearing once. Specimen: peripheral blood, collected on day 0 of AZD1222 vaccination. The receptors here all came from an adult in good health.

V gene TRBV11-2 combines with J gene TRBJ1-1, with D hard to call. Germline lookup yields CDR1 SGHAT and CDR2 FQNNGV. This CDR3 region has 12 residues. Trimming stripped 5 bases from V and 8 bases from J, with 12 bases between. CDR3 amino acids: CASSLSVSEAFF. The CDR3 DNA is TGTGCCAGCAGCCTATCCGTATCCGAAGCTTTCTTT.

The V and J genes are TRBV27 and TRBJ1-2, with TRBD1 matching over 8 bases. This CDR3 is 15 amino acids long. The junction had 8 bases not matched to a gene; V was cut back by 4 bases and J by 4 bases. CDR1 MNHEY and CDR2 SMNVEV come from the germline V gene (reference sequence). In DNA, the CDR3 is TGTGCCAGCAGTTCCCTGGGACAGGCGGCCTATGGCTACACCTTC. Amino acids: CASSSLGQAAYGYTF.